This T cell receptor beta chain stems from a study of blood T cell repertoires in COVID-19 (dated by TCRdb to between 2020 and 2021). Looking at the study overall: Samples covering the acute and convalescent phases of COVID-19 were provided by collaborators in the United States, Italy and Spain. The material from the prospective study consisted of cDNA or gDNA derived from T cells, B-cell-depleted T cells, or PBMCs. The dataset comprised deeply sampled blood TCRbeta repertoires from subjects exposed to, actively infected with, or recovered from COVID-19. The repertoires were released in a freely available public database intended as a resource for research on the immune response to SARS-CoV-2. The samples were drawn from two sources: the first 160 participants of the ongoing ImmuneRACE study, and over 1,000 subjects contributed by 6 global collaborators. Nearly every sample came with metadata listing a de-identified subject ID, COVID-19 status, age in years and sex. Where HLA class I and class II types were available, the types were taken from metadata supplied by the sample provider, not from assay-based typing. The paper as a whole reports these results and caveats: The amount of clinical and demographic metadata varied by source and participant and was provided uncurated.

TCRbeta CDR3 regions were amplified from genomic DNA using the immunoSEQ Assay, a bias-controlled multiplex PCR. Regarding the original processing steps: The number of nucleated cells in each sample was estimated by amplification of reference gene primers within the assay. To quantify the absolute abundance of each unique TCRbeta CDR3 rearrangement, sequence reads were collapsed and filtered. For each sample, productive Simpson clonality was calculated as the square root of Simpson's diversity index over productive rearrangements. TCRdb re-hosts the immuneACCESS table, in-frame sequences only. Its copies lack some clones; in the studies checked, an unresolved V gene accounts for under half of them, and the cause for the rest is not known. Clonal size and the V and J genes are those of that table, whereas D and trimming came from the DNA. A total of 150,000 to 200,000 clones appear in this sample, 88% of them only once. The ten largest clones represent 6.5% to 8% of the sample.

Comment on this clone: Its antigen is not yet known. The sample holds no much larger clone one base away, and base qualities are not on file.

Participants in the prospective study were enrolled through a virtual design, were aged 18 to 89 years, and lived in 20 to 30 United States geographic areas. Cohort assignment in the prospective study relied on participant-reported clinical history from a screening survey and a study questionnaire. Recovered participants in ImmuneRACE Cohort 3 were defined by two consecutive negative NP/OP PCR tests, clearance by a healthcare professional, or resolution of symptoms. Mobile phlebotomists in the prospective study collected whole blood, serum and a nasopharyngeal or oropharyngeal swab from every participant. Participants in the prospective study had the option to provide additional blood draws and questionnaires over an approximately 2-month period. Prospective study blood samples were shipped either frozen or at room temperature before DNA extraction. The clonotype was recovered from a woman between 45 and 60 years old who had recovered from COVID-19. The sequenced sample was PBMCs or T cells enriched from blood (not recorded which).

CDR3 reads: CASSAGETQYF. The nucleotides are TGTGCCAGCAGCGCAGGAGAGACCCAGTACTTC. The chain was built from TRBV7-8 and TRBJ2-5; the D gene cannot be named for sure. Cut back by 5 bases and 4 bases, the V and J ends lie 5 bases apart. From a lookup of the germline V gene, CDR1 and CDR2 are SGHVS and FQNEAQ. From the cysteine through the phenylalanine, the CDR3 covers 11 amino acids. The entry retains the CDR3 DNA only, 33 bases that are in frame from base 1.